This entry is about one T cell receptor beta chain. The authors' processing: It was from reference gene primer amplification that nucleated cell counts were estimated. Profiling relied on immunoSEQ multiplex PCR, and the TCRdb table lists in-frame clones only, not all of them. Clone size and the V and J calls come from that table; the DNA yielded D and trimming. This table has about 270,000 clones, over 85% appearing once. Participant reports of clinical history set cohort assignment. This sample was taken from a study of blood T cell repertoires in COVID-19. Study-level background: Spain, Italy and the United States supplied samples that represented acute and convalescent COVID-19. In each case, the material was cDNA or gDNA derived from T cells, B-cell-depleted T cells, or PBMCs.

The V and J ends lost 1 base and 2 bases respectively, with 9 bases between them. There are 15 residues in the CDR3. Germline assignment: CDR1 KGHDR and CDR2 SFDVKD. This sequence originates from a woman aged 55-69 years who had recovered from COVID-19. V usage is TRBV24-1 and J usage is TRBJ2-3; unclear D gene. The sequencing sample was made of PBMCs or T cells enriched from blood (not recorded which). The CDR3: CATSDFYDSTDTQYF. Written as DNA, the CDR3 is TGTGCCACCAGTGATTTTTACGACTCCACAGATACGCAGTATTTT.